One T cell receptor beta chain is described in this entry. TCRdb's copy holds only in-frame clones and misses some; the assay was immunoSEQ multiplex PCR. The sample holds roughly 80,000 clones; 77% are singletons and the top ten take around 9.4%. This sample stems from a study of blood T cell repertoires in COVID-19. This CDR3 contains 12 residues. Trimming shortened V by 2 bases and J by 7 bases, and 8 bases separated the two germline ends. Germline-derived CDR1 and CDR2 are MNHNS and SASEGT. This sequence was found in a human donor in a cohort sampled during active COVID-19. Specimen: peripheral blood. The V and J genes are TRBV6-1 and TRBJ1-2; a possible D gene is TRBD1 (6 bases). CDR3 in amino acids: CASSERDTGYTF. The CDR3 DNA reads TGTGCCAGCAGTGAACGGGACACTGGCTACACCTTC.